The sequence of this TCR beta chain was determined in a study of breast tumors, draining lymph nodes, adjacent tissues. Using its own MiXCR run on the multiplex PCR reads, TCRdb lists one record per CDR3 protein. This table has 85,000 to 130,000 distinct CDR3 sequences, 21% appearing once. Germline CDR1 and CDR2: DFQATT and SNEGSKA (reference sequence). The CDR3 extends over 10 amino acids. V gave up 5 bases and J gave up 2 bases, with 3 bases separating them. Breast cancer patients provided tissue from their axillary draining lymph nodes. This clonotype was recorded many times. No antigen is known for it. Study-wide results and caveats: Tumor T cell lymph node origin was a supported hypothesis, not proven. Data fit most tumor T cells coming from lymph node, expanding in tumor.

The chain employs TRBV20-1 and TRBJ2-5, with D uncertain. The origin of this receptor is a female donor with breast cancer. Some clones in this sample may be carry-over from other donors' samples. The sequencing sample was made of axillary lymph node tissue. This CDR3 is CSAWQETQYF. DNA of the CDR3: TGCAGTGCTTGGCAAGAGACCCAGTACTTC.